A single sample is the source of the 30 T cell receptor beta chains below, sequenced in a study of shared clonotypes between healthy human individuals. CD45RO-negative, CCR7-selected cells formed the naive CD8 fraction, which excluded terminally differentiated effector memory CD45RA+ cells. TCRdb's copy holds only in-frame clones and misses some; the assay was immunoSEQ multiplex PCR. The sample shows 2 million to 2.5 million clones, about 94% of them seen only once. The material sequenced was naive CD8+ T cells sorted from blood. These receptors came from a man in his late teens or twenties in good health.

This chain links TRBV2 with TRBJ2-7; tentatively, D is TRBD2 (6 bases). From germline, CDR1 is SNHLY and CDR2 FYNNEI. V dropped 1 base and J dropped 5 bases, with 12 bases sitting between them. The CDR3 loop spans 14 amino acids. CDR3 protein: CASSEGGDLHEQYF. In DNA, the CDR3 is TGTGCCAGCAGTGAAGGGGGGGATCTTCACGAGCAGTACTTC.

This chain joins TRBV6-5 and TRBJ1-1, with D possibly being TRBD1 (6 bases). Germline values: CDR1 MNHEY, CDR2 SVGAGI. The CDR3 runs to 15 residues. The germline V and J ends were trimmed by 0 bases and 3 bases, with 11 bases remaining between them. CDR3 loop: CASSYSDRGYTEAFF. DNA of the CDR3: TGTGCCAGCAGTTACTCGGACAGAGGGTACACTGAAGCTTTCTTT.

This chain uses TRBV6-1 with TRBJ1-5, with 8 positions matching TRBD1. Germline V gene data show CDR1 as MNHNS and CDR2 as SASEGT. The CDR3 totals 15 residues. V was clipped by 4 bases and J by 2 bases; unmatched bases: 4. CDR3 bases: TGTGCCAGCAGTGCCTTGACAGGGGGCAATCAGCCCCAGCATTTT. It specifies CASSALTGGNQPQHF.

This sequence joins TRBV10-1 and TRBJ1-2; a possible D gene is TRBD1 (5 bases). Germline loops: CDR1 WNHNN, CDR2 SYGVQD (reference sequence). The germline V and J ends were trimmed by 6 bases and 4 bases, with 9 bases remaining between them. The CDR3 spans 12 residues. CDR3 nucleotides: TGCGCCAGCAGCGACAGCTCCTATGGCTACACCTTC. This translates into CASSDSSYGYTF.

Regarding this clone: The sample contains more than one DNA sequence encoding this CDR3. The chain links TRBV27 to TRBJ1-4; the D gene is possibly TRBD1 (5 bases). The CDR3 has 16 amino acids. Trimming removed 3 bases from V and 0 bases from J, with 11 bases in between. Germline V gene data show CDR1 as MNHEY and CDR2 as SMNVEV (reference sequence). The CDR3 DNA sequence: TGTGCCAGCAGTTTTTCCCCGGGGGCAACTAATGAAAAACTGTTTTTT. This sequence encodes CASSFSPGATNEKLFF.

The CDR3 nucleotides are TGTGCCAGCAGCTCCGTGGGAGGGTCCTCCACCTATGGCTACACCTTC. It specifies CASSSVGGSSTYGYTF. This rearrangement joins TRBV7-9 to TRBJ1-2; the D is unclear. This CDR3 comprises 16 residues. Deletions cut 4 bases from V and 4 bases from J, with 19 bases between. Germline V gene lookup returns CDR1 SEHNR and CDR2 FQNEAQ (reference sequence).

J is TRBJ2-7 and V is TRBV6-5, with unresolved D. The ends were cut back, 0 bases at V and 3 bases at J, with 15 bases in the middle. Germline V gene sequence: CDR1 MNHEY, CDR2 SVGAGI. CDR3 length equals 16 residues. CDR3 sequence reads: CASSYSTGQEIYEQYF. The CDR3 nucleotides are TGTGCCAGCAGTTACTCGACGGGCCAAGAGATCTACGAGCAGTACTTC.

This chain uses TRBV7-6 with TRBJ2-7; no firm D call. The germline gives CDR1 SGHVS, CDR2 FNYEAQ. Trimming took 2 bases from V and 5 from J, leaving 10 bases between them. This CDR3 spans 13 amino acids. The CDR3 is CASSLTGGNEQYF. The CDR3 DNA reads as TGTGCCAGCAGCTTAACCGGCGGAAACGAGCAGTACTTC.

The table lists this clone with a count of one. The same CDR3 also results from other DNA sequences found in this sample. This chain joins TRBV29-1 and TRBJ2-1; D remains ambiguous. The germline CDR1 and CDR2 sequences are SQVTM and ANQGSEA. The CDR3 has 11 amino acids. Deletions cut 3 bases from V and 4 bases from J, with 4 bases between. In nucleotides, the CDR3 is TGCAGCGTTGACAGGTACAATGAGCAGTTCTTC. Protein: CSVDRYNEQFF.

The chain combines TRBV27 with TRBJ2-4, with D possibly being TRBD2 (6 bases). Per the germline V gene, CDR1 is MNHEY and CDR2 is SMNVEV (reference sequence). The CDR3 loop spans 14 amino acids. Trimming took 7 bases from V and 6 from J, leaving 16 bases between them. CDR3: CASTPGGDPNIQYF. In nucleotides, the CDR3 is TGTGCCAGCACCCCCGGCGGGGACCCAAACATTCAGTACTTC.

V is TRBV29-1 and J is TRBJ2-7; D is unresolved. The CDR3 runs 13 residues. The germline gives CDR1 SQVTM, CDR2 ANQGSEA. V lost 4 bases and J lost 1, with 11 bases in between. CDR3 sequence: CSVAAAGSYEQYF. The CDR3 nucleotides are TGCAGCGTTGCGGCAGCTGGGTCCTACGAGCAGTACTTC.

This CDR3 is CASSQDHPGEWTVNEKLFF. The CDR3 bases are TGCGCCAGCAGCCAAGATCATCCCGGAGAGTGGACTGTTAATGAAAAACTGTTTTTT. This chain links TRBV4-3 with TRBJ1-4; D not certain. Trimming shortened V by 0 bases and J by 4 bases, and 21 bases separated the two germline ends. CDR3 length: 19 residues. Germline lookup yields CDR1 LGHNA and CDR2 YSLEER.

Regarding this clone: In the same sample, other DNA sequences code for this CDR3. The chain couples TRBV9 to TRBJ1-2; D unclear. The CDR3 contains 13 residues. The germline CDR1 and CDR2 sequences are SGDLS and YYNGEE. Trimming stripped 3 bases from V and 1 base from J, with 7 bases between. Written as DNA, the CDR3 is TGTGCCAGCAGCGGGACCGTTAACTATGGCTACACCTTC. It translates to CASSGTVNYGYTF.

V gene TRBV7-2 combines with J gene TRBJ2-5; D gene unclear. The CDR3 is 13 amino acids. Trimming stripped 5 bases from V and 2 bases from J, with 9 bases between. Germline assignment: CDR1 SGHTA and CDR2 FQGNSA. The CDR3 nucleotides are TGTGCCAGCAGCACCCCGTCACAAGAGACCCAGTACTTC. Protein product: CASSTPSQETQYF.

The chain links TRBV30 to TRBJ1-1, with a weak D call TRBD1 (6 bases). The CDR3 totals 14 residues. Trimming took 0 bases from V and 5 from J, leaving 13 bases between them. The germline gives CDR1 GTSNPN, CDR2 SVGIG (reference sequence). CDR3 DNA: TGTGCCTGGAGTGTACTAGGGGGGCGAACTGAAGCTTTCTTT. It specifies CAWSVLGGRTEAFF.

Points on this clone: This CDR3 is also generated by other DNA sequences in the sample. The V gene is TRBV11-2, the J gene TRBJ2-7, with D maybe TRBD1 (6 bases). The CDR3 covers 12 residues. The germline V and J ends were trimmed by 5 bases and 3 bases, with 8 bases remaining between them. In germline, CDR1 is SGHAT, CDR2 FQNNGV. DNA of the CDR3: TGTGCCAGCAGCACGGACAGCTACGAGCAGTACTTC. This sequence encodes CASSTDSYEQYF.

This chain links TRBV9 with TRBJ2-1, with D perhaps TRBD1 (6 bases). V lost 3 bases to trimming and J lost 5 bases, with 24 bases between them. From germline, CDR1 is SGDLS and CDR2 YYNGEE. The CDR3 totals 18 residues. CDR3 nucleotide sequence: TGTGCCAGCAGCGGGACCCCGTCGGTAGCAGGGGTCCACAATGAGCAGTTCTTC. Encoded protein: CASSGTPSVAGVHNEQFF.

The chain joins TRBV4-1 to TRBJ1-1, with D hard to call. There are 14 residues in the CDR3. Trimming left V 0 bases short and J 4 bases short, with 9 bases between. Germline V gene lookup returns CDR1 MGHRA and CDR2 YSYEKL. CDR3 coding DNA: TGCGCCAGCAGCCAAGATACGTGGGCCACTGAAGCTTTCTTT. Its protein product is CASSQDTWATEAFF.

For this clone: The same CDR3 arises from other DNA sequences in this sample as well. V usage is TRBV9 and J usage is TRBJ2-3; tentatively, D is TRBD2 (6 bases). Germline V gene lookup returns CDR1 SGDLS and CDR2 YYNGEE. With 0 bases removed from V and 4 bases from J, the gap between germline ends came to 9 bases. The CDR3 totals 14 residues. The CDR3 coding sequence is TGTGCCAGCAGCGTAGCCGGGAGTGCAGATACGCAGTATTTT. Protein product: CASSVAGSADTQYF. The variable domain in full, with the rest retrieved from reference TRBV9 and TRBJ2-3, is DSGVTQTPKHLITATGQRVTLRCSPRSGDLSVYWYQQSLDQGLQFLIQYYNGEERAKGNILERFSAQQFPDLHSELNLSSLELGDSALYFCASSVAGSADTQYFGPGTRLTVL.

Here the CDR3 DNA reads TGCGCCAGCAGTGAGGCCCTCCGGATCCAAGAGACCCAGTACTTC. This sequence encodes CASSEALRIQETQYF. The V gene is TRBV10-2, the J gene TRBJ2-5; no clear D. This CDR3 is 15 amino acids long. Germline V CDR1 and CDR2: WSHSY, SAAADI. Trimming removed 2 bases at V and 1 base at J, with 11 bases between.

The chain's CDR3 is CASSAGILANYGYTF. CDR3 DNA sequence: TGTGCCAGCAGCGCAGGGATCCTAGCTAACTATGGCTACACCTTC. The J gene is TRBJ1-2, the V gene TRBV5-4, with a weak D call TRBD1 (5 bases). The CDR3 loop spans 15 amino acids. Trimming removed 4 bases from V and 0 bases from J, with 13 bases in between. The germline gives CDR1 SGHNT, CDR2 YYREEE (reference sequence).

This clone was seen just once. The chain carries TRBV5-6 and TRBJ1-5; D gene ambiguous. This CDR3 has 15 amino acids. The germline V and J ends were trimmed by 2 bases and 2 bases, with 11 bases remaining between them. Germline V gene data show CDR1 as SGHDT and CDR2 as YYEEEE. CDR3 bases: TGTGCCAGCAGCTTAGGTGGTTACGGCAATCAGCCCCAGCATTTT. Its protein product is CASSLGGYGNQPQHF.

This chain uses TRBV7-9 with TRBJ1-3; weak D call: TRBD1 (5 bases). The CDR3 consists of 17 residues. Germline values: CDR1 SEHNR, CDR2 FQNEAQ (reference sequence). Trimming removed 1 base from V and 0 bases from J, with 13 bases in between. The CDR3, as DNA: TGTGCCAGCAGCTTAGGGGGCTTACAACTCTCTGGAAACACCATATATTTT. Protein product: CASSLGGLQLSGNTIYF.

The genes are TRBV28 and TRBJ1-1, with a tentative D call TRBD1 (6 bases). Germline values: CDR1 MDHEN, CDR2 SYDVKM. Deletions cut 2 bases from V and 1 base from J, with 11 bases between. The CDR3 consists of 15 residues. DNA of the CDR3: TGTGCCAGCAGTTTACGGGGCAGGGGGAACACTGAAGCTTTCTTT. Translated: CASSLRGRGNTEAFF.

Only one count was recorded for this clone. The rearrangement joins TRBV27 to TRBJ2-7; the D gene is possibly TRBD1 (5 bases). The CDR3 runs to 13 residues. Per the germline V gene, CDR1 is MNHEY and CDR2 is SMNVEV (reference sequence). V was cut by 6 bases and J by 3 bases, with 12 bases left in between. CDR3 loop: CASSPGPNYEQYF. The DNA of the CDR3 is TGTGCCAGCAGCCCAGGGCCGAACTACGAGCAGTACTTC.

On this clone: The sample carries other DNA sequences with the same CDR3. In DNA, the CDR3 is TGTGCCAGCAGCCCCACAGGGGCTGGGGAAAAACTGTTTTTT. Translated: CASSPTGAGEKLFF. The chain is built from TRBV28 and TRBJ1-4, with 7 bases identical to TRBD1. J lost 8 bases, V lost 6 bases, and 9 bases had no gene match. Germline CDR1 reads MDHEN; CDR2 reads SYDVKM. CDR3 size: 14 residues. Looking up the rest from reference TRBV28 and TRBJ1-4 gives the full variable domain: DVKVTQSSRYLVKRTGEKVFLECVQDMDHENMFWYRQDPGLGLRLIYFSYDVKMKEKGDIPEGYSVSREKKERFSLILESASTNQTSMYLCASSPTGAGEKLFFGSGTQLSVL.

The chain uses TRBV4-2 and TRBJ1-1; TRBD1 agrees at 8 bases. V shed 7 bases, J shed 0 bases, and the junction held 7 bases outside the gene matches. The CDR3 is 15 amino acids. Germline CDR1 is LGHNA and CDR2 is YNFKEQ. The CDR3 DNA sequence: TGTGCCAGCATGACATTGACAGGGGTGAACACTGAAGCTTTCTTT. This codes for CASMTLTGVNTEAFF.

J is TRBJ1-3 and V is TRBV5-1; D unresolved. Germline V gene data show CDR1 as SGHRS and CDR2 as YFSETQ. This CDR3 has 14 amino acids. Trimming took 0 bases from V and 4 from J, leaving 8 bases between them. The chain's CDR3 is CASSLEGFGNTIYF. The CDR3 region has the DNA TGCGCCAGCAGCTTGGAAGGGTTCGGAAACACCATATATTTT. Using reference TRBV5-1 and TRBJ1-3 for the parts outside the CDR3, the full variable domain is KAGVTQTPRYLIKTRGQQVTLSCSPISGHRSVSWYQQTPGQGLQFLFEYFSETQRNKGNFPGRFSGRQFSNSRSEMNVSTLELGDSALYLCASSLEGFGNTIYFGEGSWLTVV.

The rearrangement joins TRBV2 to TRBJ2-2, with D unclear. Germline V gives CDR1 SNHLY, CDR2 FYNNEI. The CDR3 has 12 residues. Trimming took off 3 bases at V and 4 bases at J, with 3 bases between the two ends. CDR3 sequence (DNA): TGTGCCAGCAGTGAGGTCACCGGGGAGCTGTTTTTT. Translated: CASSEVTGELFF.

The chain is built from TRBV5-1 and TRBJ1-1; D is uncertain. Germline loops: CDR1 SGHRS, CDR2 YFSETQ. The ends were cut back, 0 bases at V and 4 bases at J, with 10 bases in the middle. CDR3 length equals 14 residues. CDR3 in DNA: TGCGCCAGCAGCTTGGGCCCCCCCGGCACTGAAGCTTTCTTT. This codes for CASSLGPPGTEAFF. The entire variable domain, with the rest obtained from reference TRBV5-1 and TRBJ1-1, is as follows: KAGVTQTPRYLIKTRGQQVTLSCSPISGHRSVSWYQQTPGQGLQFLFEYFSETQRNKGNFPGRFSGRQFSNSRSEMNVSTLELGDSALYLCASSLGPPGTEAFFGQGTRLTVV.